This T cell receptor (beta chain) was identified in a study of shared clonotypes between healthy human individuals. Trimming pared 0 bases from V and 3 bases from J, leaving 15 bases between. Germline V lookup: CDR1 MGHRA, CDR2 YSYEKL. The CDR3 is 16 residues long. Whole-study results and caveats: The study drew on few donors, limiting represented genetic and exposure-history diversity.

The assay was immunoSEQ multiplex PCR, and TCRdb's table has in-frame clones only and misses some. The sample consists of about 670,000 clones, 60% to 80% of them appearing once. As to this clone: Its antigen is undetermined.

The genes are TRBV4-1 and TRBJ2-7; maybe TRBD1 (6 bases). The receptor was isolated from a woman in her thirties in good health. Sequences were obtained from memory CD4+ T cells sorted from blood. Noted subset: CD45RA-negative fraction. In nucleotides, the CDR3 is TGCGCCAGCAGCCAAGAAAGAATGGACAGAGGCTACGAGCAGTACTTC. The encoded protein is CASSQERMDRGYEQYF.